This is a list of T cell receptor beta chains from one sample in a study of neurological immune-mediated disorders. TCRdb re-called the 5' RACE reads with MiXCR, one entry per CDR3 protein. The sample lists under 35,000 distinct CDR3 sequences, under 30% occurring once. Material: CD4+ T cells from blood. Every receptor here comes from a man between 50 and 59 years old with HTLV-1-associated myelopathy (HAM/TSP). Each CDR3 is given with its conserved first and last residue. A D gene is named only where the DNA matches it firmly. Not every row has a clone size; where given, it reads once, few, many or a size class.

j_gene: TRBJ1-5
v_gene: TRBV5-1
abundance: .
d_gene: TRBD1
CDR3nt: TGCGCCAGCAGCTTTGGGGACAGGGGCACAGATACGCAGCATTTT
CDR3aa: CASSFGDRGTDTQHF

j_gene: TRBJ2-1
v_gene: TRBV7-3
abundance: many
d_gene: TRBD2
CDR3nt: TGTGCCAGCAGCGACAGGACTAGCGGGAGGTTTGATGAGCAGTTCTTC
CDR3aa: CASSDRTSGRFDEQFF

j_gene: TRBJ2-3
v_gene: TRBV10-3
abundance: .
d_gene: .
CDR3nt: TGTGCCATCAGTGTCAATCCGGGCCGGGGCCGCGCAGATACGCAGTATTTT
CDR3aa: CAISVNPGRGRADTQYF

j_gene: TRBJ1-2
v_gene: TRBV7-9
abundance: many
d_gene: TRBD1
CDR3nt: TGTGCCAGCAGCTCCCGGGACAGGGCGATCTATGGCTACACCTTC
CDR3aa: CASSSRDRAIYGYTF

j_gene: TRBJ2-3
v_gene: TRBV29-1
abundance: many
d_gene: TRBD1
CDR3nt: TGCAGCGGGCAAAGGGACAGCCGTCTCACAGATACGCAGTATTTT
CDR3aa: CSGQRDSRLTDTQYF

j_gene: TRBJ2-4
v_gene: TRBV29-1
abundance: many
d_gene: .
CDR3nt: TGCAGCGTTGCCGCAGATAGATTAAAAAACATTCAGTACTTC
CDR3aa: CSVAADRLKNIQYF

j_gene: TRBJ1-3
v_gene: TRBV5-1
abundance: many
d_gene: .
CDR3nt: TGCGCCAGCAGGCAAGATTTGGGCCTGAACACCATATATTTT
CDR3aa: CASRQDLGLNTIYF

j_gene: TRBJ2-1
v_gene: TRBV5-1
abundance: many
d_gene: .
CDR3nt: TGCGCCAGCAGCTTGGAAACGCGCAGCTCCTACAATGAGCAGTTCTTC
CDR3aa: CASSLETRSSYNEQFF

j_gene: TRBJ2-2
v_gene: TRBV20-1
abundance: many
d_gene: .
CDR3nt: TGCAGTGCTAGAGACTGGTCCGGGGAGCTGTTTTTT
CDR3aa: CSARDWSGELFF

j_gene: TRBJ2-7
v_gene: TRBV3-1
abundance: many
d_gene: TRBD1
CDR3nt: TGTGCCAGCAGCAGGACAGGGTTCGAGCAGTACTTC
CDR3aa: CASSRTGFEQYF

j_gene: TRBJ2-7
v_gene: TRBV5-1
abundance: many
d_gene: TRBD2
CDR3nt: TGCGCCAGCAGCTTGGATCTAGCGGTTTACGAGCAGTACTTC
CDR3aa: CASSLDLAVYEQYF

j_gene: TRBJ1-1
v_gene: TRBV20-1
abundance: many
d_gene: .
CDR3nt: TGCAGTGCTAGAGCTTCAGAGGGCAGGAACACTGAAGCTTTCTTT
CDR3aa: CSARASEGRNTEAFF

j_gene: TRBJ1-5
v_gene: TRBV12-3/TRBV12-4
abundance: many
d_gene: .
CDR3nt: TGTGCCAGCAGTTTAGACCGGGGGCTTGGAAATCAGCCCCAGCATTTT
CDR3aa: CASSLDRGLGNQPQHF

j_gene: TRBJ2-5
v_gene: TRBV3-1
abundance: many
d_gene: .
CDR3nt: TGTGCCAGCAGCCAAGTTTCCGGGACCCACCGGACCCAGTACTTC
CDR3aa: CASSQVSGTHRTQYF

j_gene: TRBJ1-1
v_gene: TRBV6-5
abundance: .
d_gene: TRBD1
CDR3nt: TGTGCCAGCAAATACAGGGGGACGAACACTGAAGCTTTCTTT
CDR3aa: CASKYRGTNTEAFF

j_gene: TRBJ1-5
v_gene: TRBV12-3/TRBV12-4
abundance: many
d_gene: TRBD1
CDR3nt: TGTGCCAGCAGTCGGACAGGGCATAGCAATCAGCCCCAGCATTTT
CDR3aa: CASSRTGHSNQPQHF

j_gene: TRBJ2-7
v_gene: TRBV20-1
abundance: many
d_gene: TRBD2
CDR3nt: TGCAGTGCTAGAGCTACTAGCGGACCTTACGAGCAGTACTTC
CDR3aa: CSARATSGPYEQYF

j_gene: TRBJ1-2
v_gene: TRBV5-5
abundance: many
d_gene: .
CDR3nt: TGTGCCAGCAGCCGACCTGGGAACTATGGCTACACCTTC
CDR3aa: CASSRPGNYGYTF

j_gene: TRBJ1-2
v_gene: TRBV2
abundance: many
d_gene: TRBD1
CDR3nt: TGTGCCAGCAGTGGGTCAGGGGGCAACTATGGCTACACCTTC
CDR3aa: CASSGSGGNYGYTF

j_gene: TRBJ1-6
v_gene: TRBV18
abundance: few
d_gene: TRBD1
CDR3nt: TGTGCCAGCTCACGACGACAGGGGGATAATTCACCCCTCCACTTT
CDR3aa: CASSRRQGDNSPLHF

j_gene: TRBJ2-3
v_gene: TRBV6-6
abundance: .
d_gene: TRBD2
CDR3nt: TGTGCCAGCAGCTGGGGAGGGGCGACAGATACGCAGTATTTT
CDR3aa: CASSWGGATDTQYF

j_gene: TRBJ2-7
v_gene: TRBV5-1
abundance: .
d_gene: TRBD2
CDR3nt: TGCGCCAGCAGCTTGGGCTCTAGCGGGGGCCTAGGCATCTCCTACGAGCAGTACTTC
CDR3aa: CASSLGSSGGLGISYEQYF

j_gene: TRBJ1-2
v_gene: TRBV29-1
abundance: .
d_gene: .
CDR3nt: TGCAGCGTTACCGGGACACCAGGGAACTATGGCTACACCTTC
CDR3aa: CSVTGTPGNYGYTF

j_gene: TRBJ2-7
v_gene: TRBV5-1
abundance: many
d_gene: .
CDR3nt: TGCGCCAGCAGAGATACCGGGACCCCCTACGAGCAGTACTTC
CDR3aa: CASRDTGTPYEQYF

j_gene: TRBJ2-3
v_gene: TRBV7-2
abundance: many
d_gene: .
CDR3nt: TGTGCCAGCAGCCTTCAAATATCAGGCGGGAGCACAGATACGCAGTATTTT
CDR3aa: CASSLQISGGSTDTQYF

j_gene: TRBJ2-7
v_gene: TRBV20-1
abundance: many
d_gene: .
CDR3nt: TGCAGTGCTGGGCAGGGGTCCTACGAGCAGTACTTC
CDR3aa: CSAGQGSYEQYF

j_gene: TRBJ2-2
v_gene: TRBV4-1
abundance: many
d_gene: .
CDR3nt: TGCGCCAGCAGCTACACGGCGGGGGGGGAGCTGTTTTTT
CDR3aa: CASSYTAGGELFF

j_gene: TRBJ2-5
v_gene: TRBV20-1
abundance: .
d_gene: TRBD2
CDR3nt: TGCAGTGCTAGAGCACCGGGACTAGCGGGGGGTAGGACGGCGGCCCAGTACTTC
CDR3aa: CSARAPGLAGGRTAAQYF